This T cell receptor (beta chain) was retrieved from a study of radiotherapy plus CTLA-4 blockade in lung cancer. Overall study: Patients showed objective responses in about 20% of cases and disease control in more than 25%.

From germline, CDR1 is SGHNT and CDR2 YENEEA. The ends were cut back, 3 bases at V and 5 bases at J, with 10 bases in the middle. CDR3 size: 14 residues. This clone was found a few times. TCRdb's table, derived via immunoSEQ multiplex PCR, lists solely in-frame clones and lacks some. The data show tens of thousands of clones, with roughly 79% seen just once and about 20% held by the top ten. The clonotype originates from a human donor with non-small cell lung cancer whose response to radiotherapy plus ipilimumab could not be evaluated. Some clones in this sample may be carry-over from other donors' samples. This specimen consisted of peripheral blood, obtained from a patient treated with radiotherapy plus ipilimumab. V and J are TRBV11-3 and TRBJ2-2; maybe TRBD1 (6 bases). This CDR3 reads CASSFFRGTGELFF. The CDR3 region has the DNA TGTGCCAGCAGCTTCTTCAGGGGAACCGGGGAGCTGTTTTTT.